This TCR beta chain was identified during a study of blood T cell repertoires in COVID-19. Data came from immunoSEQ multiplex PCR; TCRdb stores just in-frame clones and leaves some out. The sample carries a few hundred thousand clones, less than 90% recorded once. Germline values: CDR1 MNHNS, CDR2 SASEGT. V lost 3 bases to trimming and J lost 0 bases, with 15 bases between them. This CDR3 spans 16 amino acids. This clone was detected a few times. The gene calls are TRBV6-1 and TRBJ2-7, with D perhaps matching TRBD1 (5 bases). Sequencing was carried out using peripheral blood. The clonotype was recovered from a man between 60 and 70 years old who had recovered from COVID-19. In DNA form, the CDR3 reads TGTGCCAGCAGTGAGGCCCGGACACGGAGCTCCTACGAGCAGTACTTC. Translated, it gives CASSEARTRSSYEQYF.